This TCR beta chain was documented in a study of shared clonotypes between healthy human individuals. V was pared by 2 bases and J by 9 bases, with 21 bases between. The CDR3 runs 16 residues. Looked up from germline, CDR1 is SGHRS and CDR2 is YFSETQ. Assay: immunoSEQ multiplex PCR; the TCRdb copy retains only in-frame clones and omits some. The sample shows fewer than 3 million clones, about 90% of them seen only once. This clonotype was obtained from a man aged 18-30 years in good health. Some clones in this sample may be carry-over from other donors' samples. The specimen was naive CD4+ T cells from PBMCs. The subset was: CD45RA+ positively selected. This chain joins TRBV5-1 and TRBJ2-1; possibly TRBD1 for D (6 bases). The chain's CDR3 is CASSFTTGWSIGEQFF. CDR3 DNA: TGCGCCAGCAGCTTTACAACAGGGTGGTCTATCGGTGAGCAGTTCTTC. Together with reference TRBV5-1 and TRBJ2-1, the CDR3 gives the full variable domain: KAGVTQTPRYLIKTRGQQVTLSCSPISGHRSVSWYQQTPGQGLQFLFEYFSETQRNKGNFPGRFSGRQFSNSRSEMNVSTLELGDSALYLCASSFTTGWSIGEQFFGPGTRLTVL.